These 19 T cell receptor beta chains came from one sample sequenced in a study of T cell clonality in common variable immunodeficiency. Profiled with immunoSEQ multiplex PCR; TCRdb holds only in-frame clones, not every one. The profile covers about 40,000 clones, none occurring a single time. Source material: peripheral blood mononuclear cells. These receptors came from a person between 18 and 75 years old in good health.

On this clone itself: With the read ending 3 residues before the CDR3 end, the germline J gene is used to fill in that end. V usage is TRBV5-6 and J usage is TRBJ2-1, with D possibly TRBD2 on 6 matching bases. There are 14 residues in the CDR3. V was trimmed by 1 base and J by 8 bases, leaving 13 bases between them. Germline V CDR1 and CDR2: SGHDT, YYEEEE. The CDR3 here is CASSLYLALDEQFF. The part of the CDR3 DNA that was read is TGTGCCAGCAGCTTGTATCTAGCGTTGGATGAG. Full variable domain (remainder filled in from reference TRBV5-6 and TRBJ2-1): DAGVTQSPTHLIKTRGQQVTLRCSPKSGHDTVSWYQQALGQGPQFIFQYYEEEERQRGNFPDRFSGHQFPNYSSELNVNALLLGDSALYLCASSLYLALDEQFFGPGTRLTVL.

This clone has a count of ten or more. The read finishes 3 residues shy of the CDR3 end, and the germline J gene is used to complete it. The V call is TRBV18, the J call TRBJ2-7; TRBD1 aligns across 10 bases. CDR3 length: 14 residues. Germline V gives CDR1 KGHSH, CDR2 LQKENI. The ends lost 4 bases at V and 5 bases at J; junction bases unmatched: 5. The part of the CDR3 DNA that was read is TGTGCCAGCTCACAGGGACAGGGGACGGACGAG. Protein sequence: CASSQGQGTDE. The entire CDR3 protein reads CASSQGQGTDEQYF.

This clone was counted ten times or more. Coverage ceases 3 residues before the CDR3 finishes, and the germline J gene fills in the end. The chain is built from TRBV10-1 and TRBJ2-2; D perhaps matches TRBD1 (6 bases). This CDR3 region has 15 residues. Germline CDR1 and CDR2: WNHNN and SYGVQD (reference sequence). The ends were cut back, 3 bases at V and 6 bases at J, with 14 bases in the middle. Incomplete CDR3 DNA: TGCGCCAGCAGTGAAGCAGGGGCAACCCCCGGGGAG. Translating it yields CASSEAGATPGE. In full, the CDR3 reads CASSEAGATPGELFF.

This clone came up many times. The DNA ends 3 residues before the CDR3 does, and the rest of the CDR3 is filled in from the germline J gene. This chain connects TRBV5-1 to TRBJ2-2; TRBD1 matches 8 bases. The CDR3 totals 15 residues. CDR1 is SGHRS, CDR2 YFSETQ, per germline. V shed 4 bases, J shed 4 bases, and the junction held 6 bases outside the gene matches. The CDR3 here is CASSPNRGTTGELFF. The part of the CDR3 DNA that was read is TGCGCCAGCAGCCCGAACAGGGGGACCACCGGGGAG.

This clone was counted only a few times. Read coverage stops 3 residues before the CDR3 terminus; the germline J gene supplies the remainder. The rearrangement uses TRBV19 and TRBJ2-3; TRBD2 aligns across 10 bases. Per germline, CDR1 LNHDA and CDR2 SQIVND (reference sequence). The V and J ends lost 5 bases and 2 bases, in that order; junction bases with no gene match: 7. The CDR3 extends over 16 amino acids. The DNA read from the CDR3 is TGTGCCAGTAGTCCCAGGACTAGCGGCGTCACAGATACG. Amino acid sequence: CASSPRTSGVTDT. The full CDR3 protein reads CASSPRTSGVTDTQYF.

In this sample, this clone turned up many times. The read is 3 residues too short to cover the CDR3 end, so that end is filled in from the germline J gene. The V call is TRBV13, the J call TRBJ2-5; 8 bases match TRBD1. Trimming took 0 bases from V and 3 from J; bases not matched to a gene: 9. Germline lookup yields CDR1 PRHDT and CDR2 FYEKMQ (reference sequence). The CDR3 is 17 amino acids. The chain's CDR3 is CASSLGPDRDGEETQYF. The DNA read from the CDR3 is TGTGCCAGCAGCTTAGGCCCGGACAGGGACGGGGAAGAGACC.

About this clone: The read terminates 3 residues ahead of where the CDR3 ends, so the germline J gene completes it. V is TRBV29-1 and J is TRBJ2-3, with a tentative D call TRBD1 (6 bases). CDR3 length: 16 amino acids. Germline CDR1 SQVTM, CDR2 ANQGSEA. CDR3 DNA (partial): TGCAGCGTCCTGGAGCACCAGGGGAGTGGGCAAGAGACG. This sequence encodes CSVLEHQGSGQET. The full CDR3 reads CSVLEHQGSGQETQYF.

Of note for this clone: The read gets to within 3 residues of the CDR3 end, and the germline J gene fills in the rest. This rearrangement joins TRBV7-2 to TRBJ2-5; possible D gene TRBD1, 6 bases. V dropped 0 bases and J dropped 0 bases, with 11 bases sitting between them. The germline V gene has CDR1 SGHTA and CDR2 FQGNSA. This CDR3 comprises 16 residues. The CDR3 loop is CASSLAGTQYQETQYF. The part of the CDR3 DNA that was read is TGTGCCAGCAGCTTAGCCGGGACACAGTACCAAGAGACC.

There are many counts of this clone. The sequenced fragment ends 3 residues before the CDR3 boundary, so the rest is inferred from the germline J gene. The rearrangement joins TRBV12-3 or TRBV12-4 to TRBJ2-7, with TRBD2 as a possible D gene (6 bases). Between the trimmed V and J ends, which lost 4 bases and 2 bases, there was a span of 12 bases. This CDR3 comprises 14 residues. Partial CDR3 DNA: TGTGCCAGCAGTTATGCGGGGACGACCTACGAG. Residues: CASSYAGTTYE. The complete CDR3 reads CASSYAGTTYEQYF.

This clone came up many times. The CDR3 extends 3 residues past the end of the read, so its final part is completed from the germline J gene. The V call is TRBV5-1, the J call TRBJ1-1, with TRBD1 matching 9 bases. The V gene's germline CDR1 is SGHRS and CDR2 YFSETQ. There are 13 residues in the CDR3. V shed 6 bases and J 2 bases; nucleotides not matched to a gene: 2. The CDR3 sequence is CASTGQGNTEAFF. The CDR3 DNA, read in part, is TGCGCCAGCACGGGACAGGGAAACACTGAA. The complete variable domain, with remaining parts taken from reference TRBV5-1 and TRBJ1-1, reads KAGVTQTPRYLIKTRGQQVTLSCSPISGHRSVSWYQQTPGQGLQFLFEYFSETQRNKGNFPGRFSGRQFSNSRSEMNVSTLELGDSALYLCASTGQGNTEAFFGQGTRLTVV.

In its sample, this clone was seen many times. The sequenced part of the CDR3 DNA is TGTGCCAGCATCCCTGTTCTTGCAGATACG. It is translated as CASIPVLADT. The full CDR3 reads CASIPVLADTQYF. J is TRBJ2-3 and V is TRBV7-8; D is ambiguous. The read ends 3 residues before the CDR3 terminus; that terminus is restored from the germline J gene. This CDR3 region has 13 residues. V dropped 7 bases and J dropped 4 bases, with 12 bases sitting between them. Germline CDR1 reads SGHVS; CDR2 reads FQNEAQ.

This clone was detected many times. Coverage ceases 3 residues before the CDR3 finishes, and the germline J gene fills in the end. This chain links TRBV29-1 with TRBJ2-5, with D possibly being TRBD1 (5 bases). This CDR3 is 13 amino acids long. V gave up 0 bases and J gave up 2 bases, with 7 bases separating them. Germline V gene data show CDR1 as SQVTM and CDR2 as ANQGSEA. The part of the CDR3 DNA that was read is TGCAGCGTTGAAGACAGGGAACAAGAGACC. Translated: CSVEDREQET. The full CDR3 protein reads CSVEDREQETQYF.

As regards this clone: The CDR3 extends 3 residues past the end of the read, so its final part is completed from the germline J gene. The chain has TRBV19 and TRBJ2-7; D is perhaps TRBD1 (5 bases). Trimming removed 4 bases from V and 5 bases from J, with 18 bases in between. Germline V lookup: CDR1 LNHDA, CDR2 SQIVND (reference sequence). CDR3 size: 15 residues. The CDR3 bases that were read are TGTGCCAGTAGTAGCCTCCAGCAGGGTACCCACGAG. Its protein product is CASSSLQQGTHE. The whole CDR3 sequence reads CASSSLQQGTHEQYF.

This clone occurred many times. The read is 3 residues too short to cover the CDR3 end, so that end is filled in from the germline J gene. The rearrangement links TRBV10-1 to TRBJ2-1; 9 bases are a match to TRBD2. The CDR3 sequence is 18 residues long. Germline CDR1 is WNHNN and CDR2 is SYGVQD (reference sequence). J was trimmed by 7 bases and V by 5 bases; bases with no gene match: 18. Partial CDR3 DNA: TGCGCCAGCAGTCCGGGGCCTAGCGGGAATAAGGTAAAGAATGAG. It yields the protein CASSPGPSGNKVKNE. The CDR3 in its entirety is CASSPGPSGNKVKNEQFF.

In its sample, this clone was seen many times. Coverage ceases 3 residues before the CDR3 finishes, and the germline J gene fills in the end. The V call is TRBV29-1, the J call TRBJ2-1; 8 positions agree with TRBD1. Germline loops: CDR1 SQVTM, CDR2 ANQGSEA. The CDR3 covers 14 residues. Unmatched junction bases numbered 2, after V lost 0 bases and J lost 4 bases. The chain's CDR3 is CSVEEDRDYNEQFF. The part of the CDR3 DNA that was read is TGCAGCGTTGAAGAGGACAGGGATTACAATGAG.

This clone was seen a handful of times. The read terminates 3 residues before the CDR3 end, so the remaining end is supplied by the germline J gene. The genes are TRBV19 and TRBJ1-2; TRBD1 agrees at 9 bases. The CDR3 has 16 residues. From germline, CDR1 is LNHDA and CDR2 SQIVND (reference sequence). CDR3 DNA (partial): TGTGCCAGTAGTCAAACGGGGACAGGGAGTCTCTACGAC. It encodes CASSQTGTGSLYD. The complete CDR3 protein is CASSQTGTGSLYDYTF.

This clone was picked up a small number of times. The observed sequence ends 3 residues before the CDR3 terminus, with the missing tail filled in from the germline J gene. The rearrangement joins TRBV7-9 to TRBJ2-3; possible D gene TRBD1, 5 bases. Germline V gene data show CDR1 as SEHNR and CDR2 as FQNEAQ (reference sequence). The CDR3 loop spans 15 amino acids. The CDR3 DNA, read in part, is TGTGCCAGCAGCTTATCCCAAGGGGCCTCCGAGACG. As protein: CASSLSQGASET. The full CDR3 sequence reads CASSLSQGASETQYF. Looking up the rest from reference TRBV7-9 and TRBJ2-3 gives the full variable domain: DTGVSQNPRHKITKRGQNVTFRCDPISEHNRLYWYRQTLGQGPEFLTYFQNEAQLEKSRLLSDRFSAERPKGSFSTLEIQRTEQGDSAMYLCASSLSQGASETQYFGPGTRLTVL.

This clone was recorded many times. With the read ending 3 residues before the CDR3 end, the germline J gene is used to fill in that end. The rearrangement links TRBV7-8 to TRBJ1-6, with D tentatively TRBD1 (6 bases). CDR1 is SGHVS and CDR2 is FQNEAQ in the germline V gene. The V gene lost 1 base and the J gene lost 5 bases, with 9 bases spanning the gap. This CDR3 spans 15 amino acids. The CDR3 sequence is CASSLGTANNSPLHF. CDR3 DNA, as far as it was read: TGTGCCAGCAGCTTAGGGACAGCTAATAATTCACCC.

This clone appeared many times. The covered CDR3 bases are TGCGCCAGCAGCCCTCAGGGTCGGCCGGGCCCCGGGGAG. This codes for CASSPQGRPGPGE. In full, the CDR3 reads CASSPQGRPGPGELFF. The chain is built from TRBV5-1 and TRBJ2-2; the D gene is possibly TRBD1 (5 bases). The CDR3 is cut off 3 residues early in the read; its end comes from the germline J gene. Trimming took 4 bases from V and 6 from J, leaving 19 bases between them. The CDR3 sequence is 16 residues long. Germline V gene data show CDR1 as SGHRS and CDR2 as YFSETQ.